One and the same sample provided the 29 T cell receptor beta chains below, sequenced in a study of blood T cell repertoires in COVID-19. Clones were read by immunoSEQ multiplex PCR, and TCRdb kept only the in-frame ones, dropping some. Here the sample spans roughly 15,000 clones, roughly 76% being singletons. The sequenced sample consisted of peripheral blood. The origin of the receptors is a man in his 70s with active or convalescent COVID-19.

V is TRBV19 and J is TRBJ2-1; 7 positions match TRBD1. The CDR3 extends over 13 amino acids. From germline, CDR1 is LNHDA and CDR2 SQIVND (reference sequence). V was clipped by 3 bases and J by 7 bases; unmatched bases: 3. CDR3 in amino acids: CASSIRDSNEQFF. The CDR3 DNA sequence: TGTGCCAGTAGTATCCGGGACAGTAATGAGCAGTTCTTC. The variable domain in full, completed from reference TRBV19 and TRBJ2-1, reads DGGITQSPKYLFRKEGQNVTLSCEQNLNHDAMYWYRQDPGQGLRLIYYSQIVNDFQKGDIAEGYSVSREKKESFPLTVTSAQKNPTAFYLCASSIRDSNEQFFGPGTRLTVL.

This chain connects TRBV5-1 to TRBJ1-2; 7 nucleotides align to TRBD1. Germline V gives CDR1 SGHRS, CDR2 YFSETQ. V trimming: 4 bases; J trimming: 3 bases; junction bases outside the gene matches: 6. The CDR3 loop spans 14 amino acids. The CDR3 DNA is TGCGCCAGCAGCCCCGCAGGGGGAGACTATGGCTACACCTTC. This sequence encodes CASSPAGGDYGYTF.

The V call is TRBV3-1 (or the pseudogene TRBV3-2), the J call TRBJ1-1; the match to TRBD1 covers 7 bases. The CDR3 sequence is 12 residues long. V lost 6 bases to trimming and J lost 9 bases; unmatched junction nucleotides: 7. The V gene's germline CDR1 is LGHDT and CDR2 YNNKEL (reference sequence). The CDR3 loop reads CASREGQTKAFF. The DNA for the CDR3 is TGTGCCAGCAGAGAGGGACAGACGAAAGCTTTCTTT.

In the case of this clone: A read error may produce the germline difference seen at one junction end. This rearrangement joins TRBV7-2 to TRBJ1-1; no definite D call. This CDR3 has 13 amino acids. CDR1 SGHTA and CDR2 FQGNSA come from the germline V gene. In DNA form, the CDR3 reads TGTGCCAGCAGCTTAGGGGCCCGAACTGGAGCTTTCTTT. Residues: CASSLGARTGAFF.

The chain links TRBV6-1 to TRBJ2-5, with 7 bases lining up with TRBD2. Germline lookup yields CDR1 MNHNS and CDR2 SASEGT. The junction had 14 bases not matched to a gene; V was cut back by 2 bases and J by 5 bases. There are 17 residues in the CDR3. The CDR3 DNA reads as TGTGCCAGCAGTGAATTCCACTTGGGGGAGGGAGAGGAGACCCAGTACTTC. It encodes CASSEFHLGEGEETQYF.

CDR3 loop: CSAGRGEKLFF. CDR3 in DNA: TGCAGCGCCGGGAGAGGTGAAAAACTGTTTTTT. The gene calls are TRBV29-1 and TRBJ1-4; D ambiguous. In germline, CDR1 is SQVTM, CDR2 ANQGSEA. The CDR3 spans 11 residues. Trimming removed 7 bases at V and 7 bases at J, with 10 bases between.

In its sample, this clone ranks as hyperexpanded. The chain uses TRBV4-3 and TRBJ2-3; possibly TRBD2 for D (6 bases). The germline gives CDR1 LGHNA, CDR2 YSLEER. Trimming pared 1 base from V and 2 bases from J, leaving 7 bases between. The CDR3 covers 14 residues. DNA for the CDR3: TGCGCCAGCAGCCAAGCGGGGGACACAGATACGCAGTATTTT. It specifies CASSQAGDTDTQYF.

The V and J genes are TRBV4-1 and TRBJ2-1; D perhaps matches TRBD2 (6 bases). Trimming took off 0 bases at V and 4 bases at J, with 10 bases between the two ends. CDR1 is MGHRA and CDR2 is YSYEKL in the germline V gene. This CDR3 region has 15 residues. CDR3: CASSQDRGVYNEQFF. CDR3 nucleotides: TGCGCCAGCAGCCAAGATCGCGGGGTATACAATGAGCAGTTCTTC.

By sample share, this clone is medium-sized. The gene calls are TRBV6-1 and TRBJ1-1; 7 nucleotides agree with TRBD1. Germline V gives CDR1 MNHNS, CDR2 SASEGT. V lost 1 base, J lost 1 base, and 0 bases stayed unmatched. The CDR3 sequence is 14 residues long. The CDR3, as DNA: TGTGCCAGCAGTGAAGGACAGGGGAACACTGAAGCTTTCTTT. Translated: CASSEGQGNTEAFF.

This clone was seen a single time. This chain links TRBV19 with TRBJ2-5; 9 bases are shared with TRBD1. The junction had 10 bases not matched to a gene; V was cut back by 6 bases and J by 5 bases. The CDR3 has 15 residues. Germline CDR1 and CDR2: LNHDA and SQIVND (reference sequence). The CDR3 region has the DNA TGTGCCAGTAGGACACAGGGGGCCGAGTGGGAGACCCAGTACTTC. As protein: CASRTQGAEWETQYF. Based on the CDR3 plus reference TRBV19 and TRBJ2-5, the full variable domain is DGGITQSPKYLFRKEGQNVTLSCEQNLNHDAMYWYRQDPGQGLRLIYYSQIVNDFQKGDIAEGYSVSREKKESFPLTVTSAQKNPTAFYLCASRTQGAEWETQYFGPGTRLLVL.

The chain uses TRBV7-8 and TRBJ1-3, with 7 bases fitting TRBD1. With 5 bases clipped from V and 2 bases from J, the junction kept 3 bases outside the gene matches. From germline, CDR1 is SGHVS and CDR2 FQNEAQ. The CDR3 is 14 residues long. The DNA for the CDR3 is TGTGCCAGCAGCCTTGGGACAGCTGGAAACACCATATATTTT. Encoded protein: CASSLGTAGNTIYF. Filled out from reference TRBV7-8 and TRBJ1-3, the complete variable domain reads GAGVSQSPRYKVAKRGQDVALRCDPISGHVSLFWYQQALGQGPEFLTYFQNEAQLDKSGLPSDRFFAERPEGSVSTLKIQRTQQEDSAVYLCASSLGTAGNTIYFGEGSWLTVV.

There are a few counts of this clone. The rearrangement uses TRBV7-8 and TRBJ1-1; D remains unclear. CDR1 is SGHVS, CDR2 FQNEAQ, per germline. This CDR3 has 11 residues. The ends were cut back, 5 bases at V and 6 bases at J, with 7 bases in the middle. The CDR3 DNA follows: TGTGCCAGCAGCCAAACAGCTGAAGCTTTCTTT. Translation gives CASSQTAEAFF.

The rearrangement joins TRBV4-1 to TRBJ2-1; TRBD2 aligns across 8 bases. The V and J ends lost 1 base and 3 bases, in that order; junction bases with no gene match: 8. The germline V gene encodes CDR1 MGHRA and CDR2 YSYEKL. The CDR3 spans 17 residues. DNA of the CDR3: TGCGCCAGCAGCCAAGCCCCCGGGGGGGGGAACTACAATGAGCAGTTCTTC. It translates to CASSQAPGGGNYNEQFF.

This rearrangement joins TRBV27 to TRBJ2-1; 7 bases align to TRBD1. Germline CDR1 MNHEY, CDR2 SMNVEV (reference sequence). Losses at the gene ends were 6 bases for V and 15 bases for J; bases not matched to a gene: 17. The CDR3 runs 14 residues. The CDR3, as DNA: TGTGCCAGCAGACCGACAGGGATGGATCGTTTCCGGTTCTTC. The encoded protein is CASRPTGMDRFRFF.

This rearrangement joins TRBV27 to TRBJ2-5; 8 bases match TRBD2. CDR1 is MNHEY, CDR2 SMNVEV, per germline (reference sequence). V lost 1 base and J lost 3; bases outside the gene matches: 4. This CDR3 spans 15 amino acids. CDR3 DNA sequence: TGTGCCAGCAGTTTATGGGCGGGGGGCGAAGAGACCCAGTACTTC. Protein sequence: CASSLWAGGEETQYF.

This chain's CDR3 is CASTLSLFGSGELFF. DNA of the CDR3: TGTGCCAGCACCCTATCCTTATTCGGGAGCGGGGAGCTGTTTTTT. The chain links TRBV7-2 to TRBJ2-2; D may be TRBD2 (6 bases). Deletions cut 7 bases from V and 7 bases from J, with 19 bases between. This CDR3 region has 15 residues. Germline V CDR1 and CDR2: SGHTA, FQGNSA.

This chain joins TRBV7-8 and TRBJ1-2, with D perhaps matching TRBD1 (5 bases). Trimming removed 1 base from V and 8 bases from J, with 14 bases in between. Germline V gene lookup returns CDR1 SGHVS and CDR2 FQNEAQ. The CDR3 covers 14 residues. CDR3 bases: TGTGCCAGCAGCTTAGTGGGACTGATGAGCGGCTACACCTTC. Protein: CASSLVGLMSGYTF.

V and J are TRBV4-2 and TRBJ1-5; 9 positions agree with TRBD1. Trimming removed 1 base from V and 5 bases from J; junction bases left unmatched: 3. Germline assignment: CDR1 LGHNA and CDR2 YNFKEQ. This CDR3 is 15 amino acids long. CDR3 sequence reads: CASSQGTGDDQPQHF. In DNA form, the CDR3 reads TGTGCCAGCAGCCAAGGGACAGGGGACGATCAGCCCCAGCATTTT.

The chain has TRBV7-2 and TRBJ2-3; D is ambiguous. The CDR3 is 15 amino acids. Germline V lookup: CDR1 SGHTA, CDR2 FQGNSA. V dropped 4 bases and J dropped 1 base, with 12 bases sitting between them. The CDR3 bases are TGTGCCAGCAGCTCGACATCGTGGGGCACAGATACGCAGTATTTT. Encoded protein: CASSSTSWGTDTQYF.

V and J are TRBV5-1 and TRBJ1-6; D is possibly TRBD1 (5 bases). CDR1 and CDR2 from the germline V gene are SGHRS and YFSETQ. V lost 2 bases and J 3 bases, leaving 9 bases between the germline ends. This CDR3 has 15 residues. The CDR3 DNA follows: TGCGCCAGCAGCTTTTCGACAGACTATAATTCACCCCTCCACTTT. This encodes CASSFSTDYNSPLHF.

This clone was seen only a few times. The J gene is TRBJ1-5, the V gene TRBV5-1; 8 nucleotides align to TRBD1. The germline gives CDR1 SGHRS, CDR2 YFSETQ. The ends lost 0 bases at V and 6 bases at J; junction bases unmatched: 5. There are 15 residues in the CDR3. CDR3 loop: CASSLASGTGQPQHF. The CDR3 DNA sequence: TGCGCCAGCAGCTTGGCCAGTGGGACAGGTCAGCCCCAGCATTTT.

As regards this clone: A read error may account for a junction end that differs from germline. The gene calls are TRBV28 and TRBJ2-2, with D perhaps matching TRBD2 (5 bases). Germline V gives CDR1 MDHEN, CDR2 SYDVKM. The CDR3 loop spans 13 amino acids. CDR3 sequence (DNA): TGTGCCAGCAGCCCCGGACGGCACCGGGGAGCTGTTTTT. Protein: CASSPGRHRGAVF.

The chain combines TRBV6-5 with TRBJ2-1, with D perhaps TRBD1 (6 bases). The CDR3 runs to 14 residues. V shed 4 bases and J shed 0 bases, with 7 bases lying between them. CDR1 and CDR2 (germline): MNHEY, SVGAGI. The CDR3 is CASSLDSSYNEQFF. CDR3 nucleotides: TGTGCCAGCAGTTTGGACAGCTCCTACAATGAGCAGTTCTTC.

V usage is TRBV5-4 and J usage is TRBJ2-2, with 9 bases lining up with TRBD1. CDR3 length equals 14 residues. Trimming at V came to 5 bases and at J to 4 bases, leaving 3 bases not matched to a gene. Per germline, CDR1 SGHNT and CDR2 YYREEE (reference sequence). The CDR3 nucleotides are TGTGCCAGCAGGGGACAGGGCTTCACCGGGGAGCTGTTTTTT. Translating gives CASRGQGFTGELFF.

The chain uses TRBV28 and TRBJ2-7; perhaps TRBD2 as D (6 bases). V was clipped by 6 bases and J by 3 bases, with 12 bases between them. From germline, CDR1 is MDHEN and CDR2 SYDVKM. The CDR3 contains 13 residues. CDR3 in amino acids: CASRTGSLYEQYF. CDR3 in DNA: TGTGCCAGCAGGACCGGGAGTCTCTACGAGCAGTACTTC.

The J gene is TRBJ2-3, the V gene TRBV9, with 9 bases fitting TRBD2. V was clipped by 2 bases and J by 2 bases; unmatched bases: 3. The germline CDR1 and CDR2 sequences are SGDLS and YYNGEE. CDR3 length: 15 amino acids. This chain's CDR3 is CASSVLAGNTDTQYF. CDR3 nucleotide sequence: TGTGCCAGCAGCGTTCTAGCGGGGAACACAGATACGCAGTATTTT.

The CDR3 DNA reads as TGTGCCAGCAGCCGACAGGGGAACACTGAAGCTTTCTTT. Translating it yields CASSRQGNTEAFF. V gene TRBV14 combines with J gene TRBJ1-1; TRBD1 agrees at 7 bases. Germline V gives CDR1 SGHDN, CDR2 FVKESK. This CDR3 is 13 amino acids long. V dropped 4 bases and J dropped 1; count of bases not matched to a gene: 0.

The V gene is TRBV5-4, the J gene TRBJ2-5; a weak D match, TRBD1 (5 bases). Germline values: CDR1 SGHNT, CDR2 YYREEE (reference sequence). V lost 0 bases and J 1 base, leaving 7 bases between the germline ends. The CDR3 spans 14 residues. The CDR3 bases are TGTGCCAGCAGCTTGGTTACAGGCCAAGAGACCCAGTACTTC. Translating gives CASSLVTGQETQYF.

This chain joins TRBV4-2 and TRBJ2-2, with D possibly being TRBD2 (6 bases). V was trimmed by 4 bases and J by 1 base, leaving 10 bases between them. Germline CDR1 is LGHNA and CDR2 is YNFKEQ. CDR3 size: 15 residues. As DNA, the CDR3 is TGTGCCAGCAGCCCGGGGGTTTTGAACACCGGGGAGCTGTTTTTT. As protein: CASSPGVLNTGELFF.